The present T cell receptor beta chain was sequenced within a study of T cells after yellow fever vaccination. Study in general: The authors prepared low-cell-number fractions using SMART-Seq v4 Ultra Low Input. General study points: Detected again after the booster were most primary-vaccination clones, at almost 97% CD4 and about 89% CD8. CD4 and CD8 compartments shared a small share of clonotypes.

Concerning this clonotype: The antigen is unknown.

CDR1 and CDR2 (germline): SGHRS, YFSETQ. The CDR3 covers 16 residues. Trimming shortened V by 5 bases and J by 4 bases, and 20 bases separated the two germline ends. In making TCR cDNA, 5'RACE template switching added a universal primer site and UMIs to it. TCRdb re-called the 5' RACE reads with MiXCR, one entry per CDR3 protein. The table lists about 630,000 distinct CDR3 sequences, over 9% of them singletons. The sequenced sample was PBMCs, obtained on the day of the yellow fever booster vaccination. This TCR came from a man aged 25-40 years who received the YFV17D yellow fever vaccine. The V call is TRBV5-1, the J call TRBJ2-3; TRBD2 might be the D (5 bases). The CDR3 DNA follows: TGCGCCAGCAGACCTGGCGGCCCTGGGAGCGCAGATACGCAGTATTTT. Its translation: CASRPGGPGSADTQYF.